This TCR beta chain came from a study of Ad26.COV2.S vaccination and SARS-CoV-2 variants. The overall study: The donor belonged to the COV1001 Ad26.COV2.S trial arm.

Notes on this clone: Its target is unknown.

Germline CDR1 is SGHTA and CDR2 is FQGNSA. V shed 4 bases, J shed 7 bases, and the junction held 8 bases outside the gene matches. The CDR3 has 14 residues. Broader study findings: Those who received vaccine or placebo ended up with similar non-spike TCR breadth.

Noted treatment: over 15 received Ad26.COV2.S at low or high dose, single or two shots; 5 received placebo; per-sample allocation not given. Sampling was performed 63 days after the first vaccine or placebo injection. TCRdb's table, derived via immunoSEQ multiplex PCR, lists solely in-frame clones and lacks some. The sample yields some 450,000 clones, about 90% seen once. The chain recombines TRBV7-2 with TRBJ2-3, with 7 nucleotides matching TRBD2. The TCR comes from a person between 18 and 65 years old who received the Ad26.COV2.S COVID-19 vaccine or a placebo. The sample here was peripheral blood, taken in a trial of Ad26.COV2.S vaccine versus placebo. CDR3 bases: TGTGCCAGCAGCTCATCTGGGGGGGTTTATACGCAGTATTTT. This gives the protein CASSSSGGVYTQYF. The full variable domain, rest sourced from reference TRBV7-2 and TRBJ2-3, is GAGVSQSPSNKVTEKGKDVELRCDPISGHTALYWYRQSLGQGLEFLIYFQGNSAPDKSGLPSDRFSAERTGGSVSTLTIQRTQQEDSAVYLCASSSSGGVYTQYFGPGTRLTVL.